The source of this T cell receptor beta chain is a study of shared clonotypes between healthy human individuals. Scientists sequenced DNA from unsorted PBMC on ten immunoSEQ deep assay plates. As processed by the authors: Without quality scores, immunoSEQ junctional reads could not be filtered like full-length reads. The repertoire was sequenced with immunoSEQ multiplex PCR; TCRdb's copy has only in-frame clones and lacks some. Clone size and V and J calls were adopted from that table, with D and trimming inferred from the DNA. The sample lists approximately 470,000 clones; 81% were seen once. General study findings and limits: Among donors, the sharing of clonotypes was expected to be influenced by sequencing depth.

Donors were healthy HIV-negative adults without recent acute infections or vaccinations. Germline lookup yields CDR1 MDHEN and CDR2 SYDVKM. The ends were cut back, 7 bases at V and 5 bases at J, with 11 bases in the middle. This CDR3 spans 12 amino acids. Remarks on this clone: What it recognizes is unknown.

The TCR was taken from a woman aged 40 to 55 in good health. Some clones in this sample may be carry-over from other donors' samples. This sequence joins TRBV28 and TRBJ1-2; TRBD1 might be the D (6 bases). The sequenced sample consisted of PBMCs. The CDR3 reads CASTQGRYGYTF. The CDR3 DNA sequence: TGTGCCAGCACCCAGGGGAGGTATGGCTACACCTTC.